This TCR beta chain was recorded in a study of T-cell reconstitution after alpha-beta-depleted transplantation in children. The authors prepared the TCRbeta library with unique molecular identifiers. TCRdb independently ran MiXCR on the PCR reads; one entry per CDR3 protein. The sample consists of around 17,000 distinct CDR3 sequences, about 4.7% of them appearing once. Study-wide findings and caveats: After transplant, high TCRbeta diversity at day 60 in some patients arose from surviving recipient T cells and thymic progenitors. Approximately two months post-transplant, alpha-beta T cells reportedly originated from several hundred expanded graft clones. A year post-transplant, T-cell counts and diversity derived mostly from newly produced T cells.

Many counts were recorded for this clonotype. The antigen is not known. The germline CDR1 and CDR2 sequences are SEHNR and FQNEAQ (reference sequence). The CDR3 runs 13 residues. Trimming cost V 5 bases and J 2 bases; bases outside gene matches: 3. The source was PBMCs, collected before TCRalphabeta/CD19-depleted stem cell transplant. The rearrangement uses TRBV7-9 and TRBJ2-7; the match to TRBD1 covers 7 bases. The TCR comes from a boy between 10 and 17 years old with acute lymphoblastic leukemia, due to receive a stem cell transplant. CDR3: CASSPGQTYEQYF. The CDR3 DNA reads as TGTGCCAGCAGCCCGGGACAGACCTACGAGCAGTACTTC.